This TCR beta chain derives from a study of blood T cell repertoires in COVID-19. On the study more broadly: Acute and convalescent COVID-19 samples came from the United States, Italy and Spain. T cells, B-cell-depleted T cells, or PBMCs supplied cDNA or gDNA.

V dropped 5 bases and J dropped 15 bases, with 26 bases sitting between them. This CDR3 has 15 amino acids. Germline V gives CDR1 LNHDA, CDR2 SQIVND (reference sequence). In the study's own analysis: Estimates of nucleated cell counts were drawn from the amplification of reference gene primers. Profiled with immunoSEQ multiplex PCR; TCRdb holds only in-frame clones, not every one. For V, J and clone size, that table is used; D and trimming come from the DNA. The table shows about 170,000 clones, with 85% occurring only once. This chain links TRBV19 with TRBJ1-5; tentative D call: TRBD1 (6 bases). Sequenced material: peripheral blood. The clonotype originates from a human donor with acute or convalescent COVID-19. The donor label of this sample is uncertain. The DNA of the CDR3 is TGTGCCAGTAGTTCCAGGGAGGGGGGGAATCGGAGGTGGCATTTT. Translating it yields CASSSREGGNRRWHF.